The entry that follows covers one TCR beta chain sequence. Its antigen specificity is not known. No quality values exist for individual bases; no much larger clone is one base distant. This specimen comes from a study of T cell responses to AZD1222 COVID-19 vaccine (dated by TCRdb to the early 2020s). A note on the overall study: Because spike-specific TCR depth and breadth did not differ between the two schedules, AZD1222 recipients who got a second dose at roughly 4 weeks were pooled with those who got a second dose at roughly 12 weeks. Trial participants were enrolled by age into 18-55, 56-69 and 70-plus year subgroups, with roughly 160, 29 and 62 TCR-sequenced participants respectively. A total of under 250 trial participants underwent TCR sequencing, of whom about 210 had received two doses of AZD1222 and 26 had received two doses of the MenACWY control vaccine. Points the paper makes about the study in general: The whole spike protein was spanned by vaccine-associated CD4 TCRs, and dominant responses were seen in regions 160-218 and 743-854. Because no day 14 peak-response samples were available, repertoires were characterized only after the peak T cell response. The 56-69-year group was small, and its depth increase did not reach significance, likely because of low power. Only five to seven AZD1222 recipients were SARS-CoV-2 seropositive at baseline, limiting conclusions about previously exposed vaccinees. Participants were mostly white British and included more females than males, and it was suggested by the authors that clonal diversity may have been underestimated. Nearly half of unique spike-specific TCRs reportedly recognized epitopes outside regions mutated in the B.1.351 and B.1.1.7 variants. After two AZD1222 doses, spike-specific TCR breadth and depth were significantly higher than at day 0 and than in MenACWY recipients.

The CDR3 regions of human TCRbeta chains were subjected to immunosequencing. Regarding the original processing steps: Repertoire TCRs were checked for matches against a reference library of SARS-CoV-2-specific TCRs that had been generated using the MIRA antigen-specificity platform. Breadth was defined as the fraction of unique TCRs that were SARS-CoV-2-associated. Depth was defined as the fraction of total T cells that were SARS-CoV-2-associated. Using the MIRA data, each spike-specific TCR was assigned both to the spike region to which the TCR was reactive and to a CD4 or CD8 class. Log10-transformed breadth and depth values were compared by one-way ANOVA with Sidak's multiple comparisons tests. The source is immuneACCESS, and TCRdb retained only in-frame sequences with V and J called. Part of the clones is not carried over; for the studies checked, unresolved V genes explain less than half of this, and the remainder is unexplained. The DNA was the basis for D and trimming; V, J and clone size are from that table. The sample yields 200,000 to 300,000 clones; roughly 93% were counted once. About 0.5% of the sample belongs to the ten largest clones.

The time point label here, explained by the study, means: baseline before first vaccination. The vaccinee samples were drawn from two UK trials, COV001 and COV002, one of which was a single-blind randomized controlled phase 2/3 trial testing AZD1222 (ChAdOx1 nCoV-19) in healthy adults. For TCRbeta chain sequencing, PBMC samples from trial participants were taken at day 0 and at day 28 after the second dose. From the cysteine through the phenylalanine, the CDR3 covers 12 amino acids. Only the CDR3 region is kept as DNA, spanning 36 bases read in frame from base 1. The trim is 5 bases for V and 10 bases for J, with a gap of 12 bases between the germline ends. Per the germline V gene, MNHNS is the CDR1 and SASEGT is the CDR2.

The chain joins TRBV6-1 to TRBJ2-1; no D gene call is confident. This clonotype was sampled from an adult in good health. Material: peripheral blood, obtained on day 0 of AZD1222 vaccination. Here the CDR3 is given as CASSTETREQFF. The nucleotides read TGTGCCAGCAGTACCGAGACACGAGAGCAGTTCTTC.